The 11 T cell receptor beta chains below all came from one sample that was sequenced in a study of T-cell reconstitution after alpha-beta-depleted transplantation in children (TCRdb year 2016). Receptor amplification or capture employed PCR. The instrument given in TCRdb is Illumina HiSeq 2500. Molecular barcoding was employed in the preparation of TCR libraries, with unique molecular identifiers being used to normalize TCRbeta repertoire quantification. The raw public reads went through TCRdb reprocessing: fastp at Q25, MiXCR clone calling, in-frame beta chains kept. Merged by CDR3 protein, the rows form single entries marked with the most common genes and DNA. A total of 600,000 or so distinct CDR3 sequences appear in this sample, more than 20% of them only once. Of the sample, around 14% is held by the ten largest clones. The treatment or condition tag for this specimen amounts to: allogeneic hematopoietic cell transplantation with graft depleted of TCRalphabeta T cells and CD19 B cells.

The material sequenced was PBMCs, mostly from graft donor cells, taken 360 days after TCRalphabeta/CD19-depleted stem cell transplant. These receptors originate from a boy in the first two years of life who had a stem cell transplant for acute myeloid leukemia, so the T cells may come from the graft donor.

In its sample, this clonotype was seen many times. V gene TRBV12-3 or TRBV12-4 combines with J gene TRBJ1-1, with D possibly being TRBD1 (6 bases). CDR3 length: 15 residues. The ends were cut back, 6 bases at V and 1 base at J, with 15 bases in the middle. The CDR3 region has the DNA TGTGCCAGCAGCCGTTCAGGGGCTTCGAACACTGAAGCTTTCTTT. Protein sequence: CASSRSGASNTEAFF.

This clonotype was detected ten times or more. This chain joins TRBV4-3 and TRBJ2-2, with 9 bases matching TRBD1. Germline-derived CDR1 and CDR2 are LGHNA and YSLEER. V lost 3 bases to trimming and J lost 4 bases; unmatched junction nucleotides: 0. The length of the CDR3 is 14 residues. CDR3 loop: CASSQTGGTGELFF. The CDR3 nucleotides read TGCGCCAGCAGCCAGACAGGGGGCACCGGGGAGCTGTTTTTT.

This clonotype was picked up a small number of times. The rearrangement joins TRBV7-2 to TRBJ1-2, with 7 bases fitting TRBD1. The V gene's germline CDR1 is SGHTA and CDR2 FQGNSA. J was trimmed by 4 bases and V by 1 base; bases with no gene match: 6. The CDR3 loop spans 15 amino acids. The CDR3 DNA reads TGTGCCAGCAGCTTAGAGGGGGCGGGAAGCTATGGCTACACCTTC. Amino acids: CASSLEGAGSYGYTF.

The rearrangement uses TRBV20-1 and TRBJ1-1; D is uncertain. The V end lost 1 base, the J end lost 4 bases, and 13 bases lay between the germline ends. The CDR3 covers 14 residues. Germline CDR1 DFQATT, CDR2 SNEGSKA (reference sequence). The CDR3 here is CSARVPGGSTEAFF. The CDR3, as DNA: TGCAGTGCTAGAGTTCCGGGAGGGAGCACTGAAGCTTTCTTT.

This clonotype was observed a few times. The chain is built from TRBV10-3 and TRBJ2-1; D may correspond to TRBD1 or TRBD2 (5 bases each). V dropped 4 bases and J dropped 6 bases, with 7 bases sitting between them. In germline, CDR1 is ENHRY, CDR2 SYGVKD. This CDR3 contains 12 residues. Here the CDR3 DNA reads TGTGCCATCAGTGGGGGGTCCAATGAGCAGTTCTTC. Protein sequence: CAISGGSNEQFF.

This clonotype was seen repeatedly, ten times or more. The chain joins TRBV20-1 to TRBJ1-6, with D possibly matching TRBD1 (5 bases). The germline gives CDR1 DFQATT, CDR2 SNEGSKA (reference sequence). Trimming stripped 3 bases from V and 4 bases from J, with 10 bases between. The CDR3 length is 14 residues. The CDR3 here is CSARGEGYNSPLHF. The CDR3, as DNA: TGCAGTGCTAGGGGGGAGGGGTATAATTCACCCCTCCACTTT.

This clonotype was observed at least ten times. The chain links TRBV27 to TRBJ2-3; maybe TRBD2 (6 bases). CDR3 length equals 15 residues. Per the germline V gene, CDR1 is MNHEY and CDR2 is SMNVEV (reference sequence). Between the trimmed V and J ends, which lost 3 bases and 2 bases, there was a span of 12 bases. CDR3 nucleotides: TGTGCCAGCAGTTTTAGGGGACTGTACACAGATACGCAGTATTTT. Encoded protein: CASSFRGLYTDTQYF.

As concerns this clonotype: Here the CDR3 omits its conserved ending phenylalanine or tryptophan, so a read error is the likely source. The chain carries TRBV15 and TRBJ1-4, with a possible D match to TRBD1 (6 bases). V was cut by 5 bases and J by 6 bases, with 16 bases left in between. The CDR3 sequence is 15 residues long. The germline V gene has CDR1 LNHNV and CDR2 YYDKDF (reference sequence). CDR3 DNA sequence: TGTGCCACCAGCCCCAATCAAGGGGGGTATGAAAAACTGTTTGTT. This translates into CATSPNQGGYEKLFV.

This clonotype has just one count. V and J are TRBV24-1 and TRBJ2-4; no reliable D call. V was clipped by 5 bases and J by 6 bases, with 13 bases between them. The germline CDR1 and CDR2 sequences are KGHDR and SFDVKD. The CDR3 consists of 14 residues. CDR3 sequence reads: CATSGPPDGNIQYF. The CDR3, as DNA: TGTGCCACCAGTGGTCCCCCGGATGGAAACATTCAGTACTTC.

This clonotype was seen ten or more times. The chain uses TRBV4-1 and TRBJ2-5, with D maybe TRBD2 (6 bases). Germline V lookup: CDR1 MGHRA, CDR2 YSYEKL. This CDR3 has 14 amino acids. V shed 4 bases and J shed 2 bases, with 11 bases lying between them. This CDR3 is CASSLIGTQETQYF. The CDR3 nucleotides read TGCGCCAGCAGCCTAATCGGGACTCAAGAGACCCAGTACTTC.

This clonotype occurred a few times. The chain joins TRBV6-5 to TRBJ2-2; D is uncertain. Trimming cost V 0 bases and J 2 bases, with 4 bases left between them. Germline lookup yields CDR1 MNHEY and CDR2 SVGAGI. The CDR3 extends over 14 amino acids. The CDR3 region is CASSYSYNTGELFF. CDR3 nucleotide sequence: TGTGCCAGCAGTTACTCCTATAACACCGGGGAGCTGTTTTTT.